Listed below are T cell receptor beta chains from one sample, sequenced in a study of T cells in tumors after PD-1 blockade. Profiled with immunoSEQ multiplex PCR; TCRdb holds only in-frame clones, not every one. This sample yields tens of thousands of clones, of which just under 80% are seen a single time; over 20% belongs to the top ten. The specimen comprised PBMCs, sampled before anti-PD-1 treatment. These receptors all come from a human donor with basal cell carcinoma. The CDR3 runs from the conserved cysteine through the conserved F or W. A D gene is named only where the DNA matches it firmly. A row's size may be missing; if present it is once, few, many or a size class.

d_call	j_call	clone_size	v_call	cdr3_aa	cdr3_nt
.	TRBJ2-1	.	TRBV7-2	CASSLPVVRTQFF	TGTGCCAGCAGCTTACCGGTAGTCCGGACTCAGTTCTTC
.	TRBJ2-7	once	TRBV5-5	CASSLESGFEQYF	TGTGCCAGCAGCTTGGAGTCGGGATTCGAGCAGTACTTC
TRBD2	TRBJ2-1	.	TRBV12-3/TRBV12-4	CASKTSGGSEQFF	TGTGCCAGCAAGACTAGCGGGGGAAGTGAGCAGTTCTTC
TRBD1	TRBJ1-2	.	TRBV5-6	CASSLPRDRVDKYGYTF	TGTGCCAGCAGCTTGCCCCGGGACAGGGTTGATAAGTATGGCTACACCTTC
.	TRBJ2-7	.	TRBV7-2	CASSFSQSSYEQYF	TGTGCCAGCAGCTTCTCACAGTCCTCCTACGAGCAGTACTTC
TRBD1	TRBJ2-7	.	TRBV7-6	CASSLGTGIGEQYF	TGTGCCAGCAGCTTAGGGACAGGGATAGGAGAGCAGTACTTC
.	TRBJ2-5	.	TRBV3-1/TRBV3-2	CASSQAQGGGETQYF	TGTGCCAGCAGCCAAGCCCAGGGCGGAGGAGAGACCCAGTACTTC
.	TRBJ1-2	.	TRBV6-4	CASSDSGTPNYGYTF	TGTGCCAGCAGTGACTCGGGTACACCCAACTATGGCTACACCTTC
.	TRBJ2-5	.	TRBV11-1	CASSPAGIQETQYF	TGTGCCAGCAGTCCTGCGGGAATCCAAGAGACCCAGTACTTC
.	TRBJ1-5	once	TRBV7-2	CASSPRPLRSNQPQHF	TGTGCCAGCAGCCCCCGACCGCTACGGAGCAATCAGCCCCAGCATTTT
TRBD2	TRBJ2-7	.	TRBV10-3	CATGRAGGEYEQYF	TGTGCCACCGGCCGGGCGGGGGGGGAATACGAGCAGTACTTC
TRBD2	TRBJ2-5	.	TRBV18	CASSPVRTSGGEETQYF	TGTGCCAGCTCACCAGTGCGAACTAGCGGGGGAGAAGAGACCCAGTACTTC
.	TRBJ1-4	.	TRBV28	CASNTQSGFEKLFF	TGTGCCAGCAATACCCAGTCAGGGTTTGAAAAACTGTTTTTT
.	TRBJ2-2	.	TRBV5-6	CASSLLARRNTGELFF	TGTGCCAGCAGCTTATTGGCCAGGCGAAACACCGGGGAGCTGTTTTTT
.	TRBJ1-5	once	TRBV18	CASSNKGPGEGNQPQHF	TGTGCCAGCTCAAACAAAGGTCCGGGAGAAGGAAATCAGCCCCAGCATTTT
.	TRBJ2-1	.	TRBV5-6	CASSSPHRNLVYEQFF	TGTGCCAGCAGCAGCCCCCATCGGAACCTCGTATATGAGCAGTTCTTC
.	TRBJ1-1	.	TRBV6-6	CASSYSGGEAFF	TGTGCCAGCAGTTACTCGGGCGGTGAAGCTTTCTTT
.	TRBJ2-3	.	TRBV15	CATSRDIDTQYF	TGTGCCACCAGCAGAGATATAGATACGCAGTATTTT
TRBD1	TRBJ2-7	.	TRBV19	CASSITGTGSSEQYF	TGTGCCAGTAGTATCACCGGGACAGGGAGCTCCGAGCAGTACTTC
TRBD1	TRBJ1-6	.	TRBV5-4	CASSARTGGSYNSPLHF	TGTGCCAGCAGCGCGAGGACAGGGGGCTCCTATAATTCACCCCTCCACTTT
.	TRBJ1-1	.	TRBV7-9	CASSYLGDTEAFF	TGTGCCAGCAGCTACCTTGGGGACACTGAAGCTTTCTTT
.	TRBJ2-7	.	TRBV10-3	CAISEEEYEQYF	TGTGCCATCAGTGAAGAGGAATACGAGCAGTACTTC
.	TRBJ2-2	.	TRBV7-3	CASSFTWAGELFF	TGTGCCAGCAGCTTTACCTGGGCCGGGGAGCTGTTTTTT
.	TRBJ2-5	.	TRBV30	CAWSPRNRRRQETQYF	TGTGCCTGGAGTCCGAGAAACAGGAGACGACAAGAGACCCAGTACTTC
.	TRBJ1-2	.	TRBV10-2	CASSPDSNYGYTF	TGCGCCAGCAGTCCAGACTCTAACTATGGCTACACCTTC
.	TRBJ2-3	.	TRBV5-1	CASNPEASYSTDTQYF	TGCGCCAGCAACCCGGAGGCGTCGTATAGCACAGATACGCAGTATTTT
TRBD1	TRBJ1-2	.	TRBV7-9	CASSLVTLTGTGDGYTF	TGTGCCAGCAGCTTAGTTACCCTAACCGGGACAGGGGATGGCTACACCTTC
.	TRBJ2-5	.	TRBV28	CASSPPPRQRPNQETQYF	TGTGCCAGCAGTCCCCCACCACGCCAGCGGCCTAACCAAGAGACCCAGTACTTC
TRBD2	TRBJ2-3	once	TRBV6-5	CASLAGASTDTQYF	TGTGCCAGCTTAGCGGGAGCTAGCACAGATACGCAGTATTTT
.	TRBJ1-1	few	TRBV12-3/TRBV12-4	CASSLGGDTEAFF	TGTGCCAGCAGTTTGGGGGGGGACACTGAAGCTTTCTTT
.	TRBJ2-6	few	TRBV4-3	CASGDSGANVLTF	TGCGCCAGCGGAGACTCTGGGGCCAACGTCCTGACTTTC
.	TRBJ1-5	once	TRBV9	CASSVDGGPQPQHF	TGTGCCAGCAGCGTAGATGGAGGGCCCCAGCCCCAGCATTTT
.	TRBJ1-1	.	TRBV29-1	CSVVRSANTEAFF	TGCAGCGTTGTACGGAGCGCGAACACTGAAGCTTTCTTT
.	TRBJ1-6	.	TRBV4-2	CASSQGPGGYNSPLHF	TGTGCCAGCAGCCAAGGTCCCGGGGGTTATAATTCACCCCTCCACTTT
TRBD1	TRBJ2-1	.	TRBV11-3	CASSLRQGSYNEQFF	TGTGCCAGCAGCCTAAGACAGGGATCCTACAATGAGCAGTTCTTC
.	TRBJ2-7	.	TRBV19	CASSIGALSYEQYF	TGTGCCAGTAGTATCGGGGCGTTGTCCTACGAGCAGTACTTC
TRBD2	TRBJ2-2	.	TRBV30	CAWSFGLAGGPRTGELFF	TGTGCCTGGAGTTTTGGACTAGCGGGAGGGCCACGGACCGGGGAGCTGTTTTTT
.	TRBJ2-5	once	TRBV2	CASTQEAEETQYF	TGTGCCAGCACCCAAGAGGCAGAAGAGACCCAGTACTTC
.	TRBJ2-7	few	TRBV21-1	CASSPGTSGPAYEQYF	TGTGCCAGCAGCCCTGGGACTAGCGGGCCCGCCTACGAGCAGTACTTC
TRBD1	TRBJ1-1	.	TRBV29-1	CSVESGGRIEAFF	TGCAGCGTTGAGTCAGGGGGCCGGATTGAAGCTTTCTTT
.	TRBJ2-3	.	TRBV6-2/TRBV6-3	CASSTPGPNTDTQYF	TGTGCCAGCAGTACTCCGGGACCCAACACAGATACGCAGTATTTT
.	TRBJ1-1	once	TRBV6-2/TRBV6-3	CASSYSGRDTEAFF	TGTGCCAGCAGTTACTCAGGGAGGGACACTGAAGCTTTCTTT
TRBD1	TRBJ1-2	.	TRBV28	CASSLTAGGGGYTF	TGTGCCAGCAGTTTAACTGCAGGGGGCGGGGGCTACACCTTC
.	TRBJ1-2	.	TRBV12-3/TRBV12-4	CASSLNTFYGYTF	TGTGCCAGCAGTTTAAACACCTTCTATGGCTACACCTTC
.	TRBJ1-5	.	TRBV5-6	CASSWGGKNQPQHF	TGTGCCAGCAGCTGGGGGGGGAAGAATCAGCCCCAGCATTTT
.	TRBJ2-1	.	TRBV5-1	CASSLRYEQFF	TGCGCCAGCAGCTTACGGTATGAGCAGTTCTTC
.	TRBJ2-3	.	TRBV2	CASGGITTAGGPEKKKDTQYF	TGTGCCAGCGGCGGAATTACCACGGCCGGAGGACCAGAGAAGAAAAAAGATACGCAGTATTTT
.	TRBJ2-5	.	TRBV7-3	CASSSVGGTSKETQYF	TGTGCCAGCAGCTCCGTCGGGGGGACAAGCAAAGAGACCCAGTACTTC
TRBD2	TRBJ2-3	.	TRBV5-1	CASRLRTSGITDTQYF	TGCGCCAGCAGATTGAGGACTAGCGGGATTACAGATACGCAGTATTTT
TRBD2	TRBJ2-1	few	TRBV2	CASSDGGARAGSSYNEQFF	TGTGCCAGCAGTGACGGGGGGGCGCGGGCGGGGAGCTCCTACAATGAGCAGTTCTTC
TRBD2	TRBJ2-7	.	TRBV6-5	CASTLAGEVYEQYF	TGTGCCAGCACTCTAGCGGGAGAGGTTTACGAGCAGTACTTC
.	TRBJ2-3	.	TRBV14	CASSQGVLGSGTDTQYF	TGTGCCAGCAGCCAAGGTGTTCTGGGGTCGGGCACAGATACGCAGTATTTT
.	TRBJ2-5	.	TRBV27	CASSPQRGPQETQYF	TGTGCCAGCAGCCCACAGAGGGGCCCCCAAGAGACCCAGTACTTC
TRBD2	TRBJ2-1	once	TRBV9	CASSFRTSGSSYNEQFF	TGTGCCAGCAGCTTTAGGACTAGCGGGAGCTCCTACAATGAGCAGTTCTTC
.	TRBJ2-7	.	TRBV7-9	CASSRERNPYEQYF	TGTGCCAGCAGCCGGGAAAGGAACCCCTACGAGCAGTACTTC
.	TRBJ1-1	.	TRBV28	CASSSFAANTEAFF	TGTGCCAGCAGTTCCTTTGCGGCGAACACTGAAGCTTTCTTT
.	TRBJ2-4	.	TRBV9	CASSVSLAKNIQYF	TGTGCCAGCAGCGTTTCCTTAGCCAAAAACATTCAGTACTTC